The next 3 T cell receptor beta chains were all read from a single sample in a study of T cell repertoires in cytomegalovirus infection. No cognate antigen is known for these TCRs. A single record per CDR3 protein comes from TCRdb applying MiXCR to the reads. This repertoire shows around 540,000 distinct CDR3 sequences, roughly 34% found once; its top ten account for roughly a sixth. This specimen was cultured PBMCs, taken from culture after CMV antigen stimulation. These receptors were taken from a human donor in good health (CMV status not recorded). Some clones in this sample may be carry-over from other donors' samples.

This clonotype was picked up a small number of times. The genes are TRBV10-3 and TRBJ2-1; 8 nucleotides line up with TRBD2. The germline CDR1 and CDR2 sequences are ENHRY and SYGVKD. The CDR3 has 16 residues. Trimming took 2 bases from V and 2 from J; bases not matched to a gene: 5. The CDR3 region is CAISETTSGTYNEQFF. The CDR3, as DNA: TGTGCCATCAGTGAGACTACTAGCGGAACCTACAATGAGCAGTTCTTC.

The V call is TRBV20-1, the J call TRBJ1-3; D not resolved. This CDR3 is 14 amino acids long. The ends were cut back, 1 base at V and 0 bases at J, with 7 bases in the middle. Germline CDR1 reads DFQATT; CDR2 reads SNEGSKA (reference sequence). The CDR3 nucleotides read TGCAGTGCTAGAGTGGGTAACTCTGGAAACACCATATATTTT. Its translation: CSARVGNSGNTIYF.

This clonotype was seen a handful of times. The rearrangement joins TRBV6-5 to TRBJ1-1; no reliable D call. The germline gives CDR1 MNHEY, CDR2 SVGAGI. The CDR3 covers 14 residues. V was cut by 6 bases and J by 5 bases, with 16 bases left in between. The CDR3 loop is CASSRRDGQTEAFF. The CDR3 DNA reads TGTGCCAGCAGCCGTCGAGACGGCCAGACTGAAGCTTTCTTT.